Included here is one T cell receptor beta chain sequence, with context. No antigen is known for it. The data derive from a study of T cell responses to AZD1222 COVID-19 vaccine. General study results and limits: Nearly half of the spike-specific TCRs reportedly recognize variant regions that carry no mutations.

Profiling relied on immunoSEQ multiplex PCR, and the TCRdb table lists in-frame clones only, not all of them. The sample consists of about 180,000 clones, just over 85% of them appearing once. The V gene lost 8 bases and the J gene lost 0 bases, with 5 bases spanning the gap. Germline V gene data show CDR1 as SGHAT and CDR2 as FQNNGV. The CDR3 sequence is 11 residues long. The receptor comes from an adult in good health. The rearrangement uses TRBV11-2 and TRBJ2-7; D unresolved. The sequenced sample was peripheral blood, obtained on day 0 of AZD1222 vaccination. CDR3 coding DNA: TGTGCCAGCGGGATCTCCTACGAGCAGTACTTC. Protein product: CASGISYEQYF.